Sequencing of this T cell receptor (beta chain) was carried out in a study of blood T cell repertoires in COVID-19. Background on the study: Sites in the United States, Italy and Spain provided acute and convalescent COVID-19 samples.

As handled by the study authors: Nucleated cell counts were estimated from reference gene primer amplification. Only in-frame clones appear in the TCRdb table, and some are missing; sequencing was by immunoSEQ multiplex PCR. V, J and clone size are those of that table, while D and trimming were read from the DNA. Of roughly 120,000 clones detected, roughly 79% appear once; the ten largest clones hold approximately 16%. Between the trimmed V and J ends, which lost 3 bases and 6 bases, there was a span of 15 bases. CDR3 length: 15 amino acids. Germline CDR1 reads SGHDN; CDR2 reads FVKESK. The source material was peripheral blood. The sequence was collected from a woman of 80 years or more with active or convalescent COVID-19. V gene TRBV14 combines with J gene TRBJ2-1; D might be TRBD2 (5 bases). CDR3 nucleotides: TGTGCCAGCAGCCACCCCGGGGAGCGAAGCAATGAGCAGTTCTTC. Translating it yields CASSHPGERSNEQFF. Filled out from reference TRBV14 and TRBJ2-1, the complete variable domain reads EAGVTQFPSHSVIEKGQTVTLRCDPISGHDNLYWYRRVMGKEIKFLLHFVKESKQDESGMPNNRFLAERTGGTYSTLKVQPAELEDSGVYFCASSHPGERSNEQFFGPGTRLTVL.